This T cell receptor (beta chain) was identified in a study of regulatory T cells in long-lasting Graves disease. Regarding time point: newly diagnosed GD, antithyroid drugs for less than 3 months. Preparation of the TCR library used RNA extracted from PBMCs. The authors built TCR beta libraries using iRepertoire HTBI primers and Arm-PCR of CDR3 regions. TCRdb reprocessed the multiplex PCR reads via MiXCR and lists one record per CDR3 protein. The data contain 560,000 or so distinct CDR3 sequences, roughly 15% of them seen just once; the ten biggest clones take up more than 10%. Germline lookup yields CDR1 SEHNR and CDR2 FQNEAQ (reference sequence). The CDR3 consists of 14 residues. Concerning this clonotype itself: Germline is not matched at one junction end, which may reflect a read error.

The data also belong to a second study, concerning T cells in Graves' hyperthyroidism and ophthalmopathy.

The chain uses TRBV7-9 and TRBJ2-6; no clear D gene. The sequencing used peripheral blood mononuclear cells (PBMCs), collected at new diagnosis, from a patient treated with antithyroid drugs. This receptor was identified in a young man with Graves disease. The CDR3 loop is CACREGSGANVLTF. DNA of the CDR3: TGTGCCTGCAGAGAAGGCTCTGGGGCCAACGTCCTGACTTTC.